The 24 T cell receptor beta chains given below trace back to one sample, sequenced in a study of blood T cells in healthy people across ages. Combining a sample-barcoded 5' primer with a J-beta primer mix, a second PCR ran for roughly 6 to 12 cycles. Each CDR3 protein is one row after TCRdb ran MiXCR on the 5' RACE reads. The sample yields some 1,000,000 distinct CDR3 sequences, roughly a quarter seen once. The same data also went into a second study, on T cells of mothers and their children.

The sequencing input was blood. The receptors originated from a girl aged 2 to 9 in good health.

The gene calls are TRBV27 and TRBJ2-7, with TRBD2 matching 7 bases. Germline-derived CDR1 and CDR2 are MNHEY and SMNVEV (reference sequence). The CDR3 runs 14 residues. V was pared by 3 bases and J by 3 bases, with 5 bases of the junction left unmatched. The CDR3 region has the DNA TGTGCCAGCAGTTTGGGGACTAATCTCTACGAGCAGTACTTC. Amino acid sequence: CASSLGTNLYEQYF.

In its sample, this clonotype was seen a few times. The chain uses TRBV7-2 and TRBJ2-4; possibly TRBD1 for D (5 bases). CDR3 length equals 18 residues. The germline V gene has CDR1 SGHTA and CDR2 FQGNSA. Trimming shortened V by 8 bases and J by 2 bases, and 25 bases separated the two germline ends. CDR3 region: CASGHPEQRPLPKNIQYF. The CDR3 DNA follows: TGTGCCAGCGGACACCCCGAACAGCGACCCTTACCCAAAAACATTCAGTACTTC. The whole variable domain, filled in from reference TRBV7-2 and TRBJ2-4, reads GAGVSQSPSNKVTEKGKDVELRCDPISGHTALYWYRQSLGQGLEFLIYFQGNSAPDKSGLPSDRFSAERTGGSVSTLTIQRTQQEDSAVYLCASGHPEQRPLPKNIQYFGAGTRLSVL.

The CDR3 DNA reads TGCAGCGTTGCCCGGGGCCGAGACACCGGGGAGCTGTTTTTT. It encodes CSVARGRDTGELFF. The chain has TRBV29-1 and TRBJ2-2; TRBD1 or TRBD2 may be the D gene (5 bases each). The CDR3 extends over 14 amino acids. The germline V gene encodes CDR1 SQVTM and CDR2 ANQGSEA. The V end was cut by 4 bases, the J end by 3 bases, with 12 bases between.

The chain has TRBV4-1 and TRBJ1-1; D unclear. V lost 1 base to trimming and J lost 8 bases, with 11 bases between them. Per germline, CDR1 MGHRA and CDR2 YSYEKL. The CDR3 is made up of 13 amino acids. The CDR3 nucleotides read TGCGCCAGCAGCCAAGTGGCCGCTCAAGAAGCTTTCTTT. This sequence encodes CASSQVAAQEAFF.

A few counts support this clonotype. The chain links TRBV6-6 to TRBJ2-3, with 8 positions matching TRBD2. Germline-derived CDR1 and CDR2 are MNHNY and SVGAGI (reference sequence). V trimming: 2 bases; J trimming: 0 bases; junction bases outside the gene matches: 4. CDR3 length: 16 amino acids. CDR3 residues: CASSYEVAGSTDTQYF. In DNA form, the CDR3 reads TGTGCCAGCAGTTACGAGGTAGCGGGAAGCACAGATACGCAGTATTTT.

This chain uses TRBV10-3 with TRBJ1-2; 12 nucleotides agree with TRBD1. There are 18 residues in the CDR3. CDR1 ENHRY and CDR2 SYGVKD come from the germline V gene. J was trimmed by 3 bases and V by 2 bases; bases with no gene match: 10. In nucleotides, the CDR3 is TGTGCCATCAGTGAGACGACCTTTGGGACAGGGGGCCACTATGGCTACACCTTC. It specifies CAISETTFGTGGHYGYTF.

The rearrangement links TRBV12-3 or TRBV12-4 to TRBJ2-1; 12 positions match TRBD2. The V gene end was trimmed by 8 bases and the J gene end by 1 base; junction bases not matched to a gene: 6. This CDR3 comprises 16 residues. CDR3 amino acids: CASATSGRWSYNEQFF. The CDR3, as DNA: TGTGCCAGCGCGACTAGCGGGAGATGGTCCTACAATGAGCAGTTCTTC.

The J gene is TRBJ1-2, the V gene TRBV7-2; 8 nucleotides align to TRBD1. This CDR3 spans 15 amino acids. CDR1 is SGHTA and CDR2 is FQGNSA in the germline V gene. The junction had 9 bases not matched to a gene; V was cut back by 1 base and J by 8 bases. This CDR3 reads CASSLGARGLGGYTF. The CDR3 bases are TGTGCCAGCAGCTTAGGGGCCAGGGGGCTGGGAGGCTACACCTTC.

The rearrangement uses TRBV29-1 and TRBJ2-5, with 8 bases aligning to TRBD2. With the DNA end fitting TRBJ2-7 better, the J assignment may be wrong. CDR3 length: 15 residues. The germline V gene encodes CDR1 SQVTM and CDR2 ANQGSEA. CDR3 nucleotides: TGCAGCGTTGATACTATCACTAGCGGTGGGTACGAGCAGTACTTC. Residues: CSVDTITSGGYEQYF.

The CDR3: CASSSLPGLSTDTQYF. Written as DNA, the CDR3 is TGCGCCAGCAGCTCGCTACCGGGACTATCCACAGATACGCAGTATTTT. This chain links TRBV5-1 with TRBJ2-3, with 7 bases lining up with TRBD2. The V segment lost 3 bases and the J segment 2 bases; nucleotides outside the gene matches: 9. This CDR3 is 16 amino acids long. CDR1 is SGHRS, CDR2 YFSETQ, per germline.

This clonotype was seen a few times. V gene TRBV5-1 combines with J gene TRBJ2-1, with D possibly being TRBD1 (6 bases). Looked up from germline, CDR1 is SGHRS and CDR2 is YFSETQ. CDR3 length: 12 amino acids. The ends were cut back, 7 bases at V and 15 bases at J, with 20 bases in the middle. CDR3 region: CASGSTGHLGFF. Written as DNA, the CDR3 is TGCGCCAGCGGCTCAACGGGACACCTGGGGTTCTTC.

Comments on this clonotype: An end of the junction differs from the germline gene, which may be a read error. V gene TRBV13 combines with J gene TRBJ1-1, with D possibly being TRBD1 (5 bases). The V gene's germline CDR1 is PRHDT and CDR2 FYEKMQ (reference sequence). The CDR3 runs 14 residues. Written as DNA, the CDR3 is TGTGCCAGCATGGCACGGGCAGGGAACACTGAAGCCTTCTTT. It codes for CASMARAGNTEAFF.

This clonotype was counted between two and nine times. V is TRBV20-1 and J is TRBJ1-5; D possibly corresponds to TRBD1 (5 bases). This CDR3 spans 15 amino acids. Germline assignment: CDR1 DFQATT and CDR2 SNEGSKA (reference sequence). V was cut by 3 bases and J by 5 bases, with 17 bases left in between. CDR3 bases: TGCAGTGCTAGGAAAACAGGATCGGTCTATCAGCCCCAGCATTTT. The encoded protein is CSARKTGSVYQPQHF.

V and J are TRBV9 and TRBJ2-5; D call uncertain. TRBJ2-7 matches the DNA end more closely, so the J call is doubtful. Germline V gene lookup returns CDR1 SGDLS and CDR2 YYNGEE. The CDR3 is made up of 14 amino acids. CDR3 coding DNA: TGTGCCAGCAGCGTAGATGCTAGTAGCTACGAGCAGTACTTC. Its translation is CASSVDASSYEQYF.

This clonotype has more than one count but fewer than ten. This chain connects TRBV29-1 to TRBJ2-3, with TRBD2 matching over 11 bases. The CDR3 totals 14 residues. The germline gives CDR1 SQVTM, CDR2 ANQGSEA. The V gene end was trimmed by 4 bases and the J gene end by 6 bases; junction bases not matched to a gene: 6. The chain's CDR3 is CSVGVAGGPDTQYF. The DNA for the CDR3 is TGCAGCGTTGGCGTAGCGGGGGGGCCGGATACGCAGTATTTT.

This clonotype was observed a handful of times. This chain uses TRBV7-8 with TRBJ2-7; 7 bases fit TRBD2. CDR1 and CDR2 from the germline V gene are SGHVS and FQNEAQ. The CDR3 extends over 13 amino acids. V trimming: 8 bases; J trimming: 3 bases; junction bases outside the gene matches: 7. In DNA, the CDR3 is TGTGCCAGCTCGGCGGGGGAGAACTACGAGCAGTACTTC. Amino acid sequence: CASSAGENYEQYF.

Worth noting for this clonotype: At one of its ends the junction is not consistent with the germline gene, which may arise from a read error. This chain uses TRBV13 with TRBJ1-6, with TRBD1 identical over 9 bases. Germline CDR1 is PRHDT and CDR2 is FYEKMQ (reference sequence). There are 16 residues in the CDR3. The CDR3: CASSVGQGLVNSPLHF. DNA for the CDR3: TGTGCCAGCAGCGTAGGACAGGGGTTAGTTAATTCACCCCTCCACTTT.

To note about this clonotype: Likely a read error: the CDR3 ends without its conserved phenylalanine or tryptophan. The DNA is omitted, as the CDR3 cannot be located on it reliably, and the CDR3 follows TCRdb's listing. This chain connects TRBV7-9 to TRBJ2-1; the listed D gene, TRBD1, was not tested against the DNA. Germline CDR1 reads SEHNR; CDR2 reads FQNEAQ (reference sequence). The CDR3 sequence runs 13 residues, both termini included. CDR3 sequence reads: CASSPLDSYERYL.

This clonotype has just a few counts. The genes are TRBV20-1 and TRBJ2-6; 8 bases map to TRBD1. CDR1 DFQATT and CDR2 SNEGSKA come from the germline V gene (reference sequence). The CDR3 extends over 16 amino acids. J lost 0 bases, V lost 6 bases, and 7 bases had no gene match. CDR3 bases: TGCAGTGCAGAGTCAACAGGGGGCTCTGGGGCCAACGTCCTGACTTTC. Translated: CSAESTGGSGANVLTF.

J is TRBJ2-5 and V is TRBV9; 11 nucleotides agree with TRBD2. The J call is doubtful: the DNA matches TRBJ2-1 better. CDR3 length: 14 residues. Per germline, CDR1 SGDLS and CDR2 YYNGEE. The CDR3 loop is CASSVLAGGYEQFF. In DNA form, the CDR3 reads TGTGCCAGCAGCGTATTAGCGGGAGGGTATGAGCAGTTCTTC.

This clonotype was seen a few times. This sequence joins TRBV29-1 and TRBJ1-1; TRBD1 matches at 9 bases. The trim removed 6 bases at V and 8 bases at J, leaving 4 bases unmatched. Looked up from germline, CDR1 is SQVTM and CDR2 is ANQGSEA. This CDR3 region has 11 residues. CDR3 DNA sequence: TGCAGCGTAACGACAGGGGGGGAAGCTTTCTTT. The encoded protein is CSVTTGGEAFF.

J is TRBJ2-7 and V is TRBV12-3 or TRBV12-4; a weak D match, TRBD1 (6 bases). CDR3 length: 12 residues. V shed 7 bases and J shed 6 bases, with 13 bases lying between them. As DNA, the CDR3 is TGTGCCAGCACCATGACAGGAGGCGAGCAGTACTTC. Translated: CASTMTGGEQYF.

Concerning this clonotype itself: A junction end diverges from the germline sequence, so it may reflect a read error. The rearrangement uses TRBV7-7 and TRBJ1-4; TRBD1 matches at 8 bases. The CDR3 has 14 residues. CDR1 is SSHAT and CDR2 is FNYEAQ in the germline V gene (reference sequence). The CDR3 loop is CASSRQGFGEKLFF. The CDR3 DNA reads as TGTGCTAGCAGCCGACAGGGGTTTGGTGAAAAACTGTTTTTT.

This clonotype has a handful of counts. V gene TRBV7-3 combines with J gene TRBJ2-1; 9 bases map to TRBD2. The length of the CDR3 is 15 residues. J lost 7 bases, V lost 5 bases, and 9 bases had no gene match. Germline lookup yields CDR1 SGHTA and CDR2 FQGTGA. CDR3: CASSPQAGGINEQFF. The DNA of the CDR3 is TGTGCCAGCAGCCCCCAGGCGGGAGGGATTAATGAGCAGTTCTTC. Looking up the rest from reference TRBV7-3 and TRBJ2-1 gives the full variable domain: GAGVSQTPSNKVTEKGKYVELRCDPISGHTALYWYRQSLGQGPEFLIYFQGTGAADDSGLPNDRFFAVRPEGSVSTLKIQRTERGDSAVYLCASSPQAGGINEQFFGPGTRLTVL.